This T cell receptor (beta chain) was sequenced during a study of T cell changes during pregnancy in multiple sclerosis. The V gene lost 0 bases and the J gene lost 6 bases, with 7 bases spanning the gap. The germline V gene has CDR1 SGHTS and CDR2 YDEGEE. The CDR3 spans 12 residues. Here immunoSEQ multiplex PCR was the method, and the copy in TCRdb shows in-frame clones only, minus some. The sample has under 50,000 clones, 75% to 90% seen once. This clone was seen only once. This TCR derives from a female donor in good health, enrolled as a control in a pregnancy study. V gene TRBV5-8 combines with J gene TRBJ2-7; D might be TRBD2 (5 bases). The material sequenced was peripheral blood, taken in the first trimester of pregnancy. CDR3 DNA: TGTGCCAGCAGCTTGGGTCGGGGCGAGCAGTACTTC. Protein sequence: CASSLGRGEQYF. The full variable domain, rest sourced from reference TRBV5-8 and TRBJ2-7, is EAGVTQSPTHLIKTRGQQATLRCSPISGHTSVYWYQQALGLGLQFLLWYDEGEERNRGNFPPRFSGRQFPNYSSELNVNALELEDSALYLCASSLGRGEQYFGPGTRLTVT.